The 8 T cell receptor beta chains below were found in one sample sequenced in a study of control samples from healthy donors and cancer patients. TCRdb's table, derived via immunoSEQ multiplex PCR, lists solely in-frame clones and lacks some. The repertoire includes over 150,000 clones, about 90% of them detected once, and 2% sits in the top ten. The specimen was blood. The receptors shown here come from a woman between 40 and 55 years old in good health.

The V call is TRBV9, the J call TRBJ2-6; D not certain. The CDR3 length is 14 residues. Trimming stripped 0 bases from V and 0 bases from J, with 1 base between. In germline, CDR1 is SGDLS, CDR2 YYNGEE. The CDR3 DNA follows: TGTGCCAGCAGCGTAGACTCTGGGGCCAACGTCCTGACTTTC. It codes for CASSVDSGANVLTF.

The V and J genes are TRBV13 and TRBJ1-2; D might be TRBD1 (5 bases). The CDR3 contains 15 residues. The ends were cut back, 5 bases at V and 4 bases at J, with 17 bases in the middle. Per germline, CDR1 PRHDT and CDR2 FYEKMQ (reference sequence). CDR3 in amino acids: CASSTTGRGTYGYTF. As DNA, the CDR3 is TGTGCCAGCAGCACCACGGGACGGGGAACCTATGGCTACACCTTC.

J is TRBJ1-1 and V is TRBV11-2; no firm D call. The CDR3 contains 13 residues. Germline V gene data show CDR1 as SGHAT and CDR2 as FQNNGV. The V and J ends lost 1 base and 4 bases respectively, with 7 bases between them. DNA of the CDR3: TGTGCCAGCAGCTTAGGGGTTGGCACTGAAGCTTTCTTT. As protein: CASSLGVGTEAFF. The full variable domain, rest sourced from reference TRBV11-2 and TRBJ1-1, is EAGVAQSPRYKIIEKRQSVAFWCNPISGHATLYWYQQILGQGPKLLIQFQNNGVVDDSQLPKDRFSAERLKGVDSTLKIQPAKLEDSAVYLCASSLGVGTEAFFGQGTRLTVV.

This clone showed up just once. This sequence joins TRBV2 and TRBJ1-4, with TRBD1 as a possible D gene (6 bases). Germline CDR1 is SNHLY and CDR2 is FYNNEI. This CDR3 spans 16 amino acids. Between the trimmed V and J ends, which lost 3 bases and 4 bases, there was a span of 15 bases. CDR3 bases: TGTGCCAGCAGTGATAGGGGGGCAGTTCATAATGAAAAACTGTTTTTT. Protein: CASSDRGAVHNEKLFF.

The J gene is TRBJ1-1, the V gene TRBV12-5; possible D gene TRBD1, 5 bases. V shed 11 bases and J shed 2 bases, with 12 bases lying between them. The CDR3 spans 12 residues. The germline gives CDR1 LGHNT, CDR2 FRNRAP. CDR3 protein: CAVGQLNTEAFF. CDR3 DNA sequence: TGTGCTGTAGGACAACTCAACACTGAAGCTTTCTTT.

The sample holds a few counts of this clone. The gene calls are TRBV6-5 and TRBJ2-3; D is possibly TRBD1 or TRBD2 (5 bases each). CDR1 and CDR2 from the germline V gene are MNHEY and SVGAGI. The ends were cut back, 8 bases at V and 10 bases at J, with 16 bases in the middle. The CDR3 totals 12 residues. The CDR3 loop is CASGDLGAPQYF. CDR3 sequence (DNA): TGTGCCAGCGGGGACCTTGGGGCGCCGCAGTATTTT.

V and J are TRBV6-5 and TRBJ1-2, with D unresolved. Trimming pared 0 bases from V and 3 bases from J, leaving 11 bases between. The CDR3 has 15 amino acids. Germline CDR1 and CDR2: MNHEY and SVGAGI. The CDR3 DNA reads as TGTGCCAGCAGTTACTCGGGTCTCGGTCACTATGGCTACACCTTC. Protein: CASSYSGLGHYGYTF.

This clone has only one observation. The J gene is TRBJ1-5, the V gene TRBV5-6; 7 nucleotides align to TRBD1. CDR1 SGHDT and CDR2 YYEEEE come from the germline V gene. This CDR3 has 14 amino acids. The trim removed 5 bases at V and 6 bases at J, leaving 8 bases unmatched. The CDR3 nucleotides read TGTGCCAGCAGTCGACAGGGATTGGGTCAGCCCCAGCATTTT. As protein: CASSRQGLGQPQHF.